The T cell receptor (beta chain) under discussion was sequenced for a study of regulatory T cells in long-lasting Graves disease. Time point indicated: persistent/refractory GD, antithyroid drugs over 5 years with positive TRAb. RNA isolated from PBMCs was used to make the TCR library. V dropped 5 bases and J dropped 4 bases, with 12 bases sitting between them. Germline V gene data show CDR1 as MNHEY and CDR2 as SMNVEV (reference sequence). There are 14 residues in the CDR3. Construction of TCR beta libraries relied on iRepertoire HTBI primers and on Arm-PCR targeting CDR3 regions. Using its own MiXCR run on the multiplex PCR reads, TCRdb lists one record per CDR3 protein. The sample holds hundreds of thousands of distinct CDR3 sequences, less than 25% seen once. This clonotype has only a few counts.

The receptor was isolated from a female donor with Graves disease. V gene TRBV27 combines with J gene TRBJ2-1; possible D gene TRBD1, 6 bases. Sequenced here: peripheral blood mononuclear cells (PBMCs), sampled when the disease was refractory, from a patient treated with antithyroid drugs. CDR3 nucleotides: TGTGCCAGCAGTCGAGAAACAGGGTACAATGAGCAGTTCTTC. Translation: CASSRETGYNEQFF.